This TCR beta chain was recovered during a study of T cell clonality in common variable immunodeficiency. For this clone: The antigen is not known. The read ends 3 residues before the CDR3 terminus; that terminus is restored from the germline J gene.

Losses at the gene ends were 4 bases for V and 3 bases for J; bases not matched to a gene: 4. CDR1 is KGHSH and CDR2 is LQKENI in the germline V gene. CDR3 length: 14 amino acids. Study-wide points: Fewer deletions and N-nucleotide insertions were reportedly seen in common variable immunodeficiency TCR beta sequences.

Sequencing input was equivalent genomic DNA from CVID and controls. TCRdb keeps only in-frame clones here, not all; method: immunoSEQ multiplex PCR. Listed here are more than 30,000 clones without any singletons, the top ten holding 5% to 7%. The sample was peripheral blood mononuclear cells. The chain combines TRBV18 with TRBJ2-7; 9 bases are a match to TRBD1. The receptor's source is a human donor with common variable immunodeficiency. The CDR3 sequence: CASSQQGAHYEQYF. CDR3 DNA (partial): TGTGCCAGCTCACAACAGGGGGCTCACTACGAG.